The TCR beta chain under discussion was sequenced for a study of T cells in Graves' hyperthyroidism and ophthalmopathy. RNA transcripts gave rise to amplified TCR beta CDR3 regions. The HTBI primer set served for first-round RT-PCR of the TCR CDR3. In TCRdb, the multiplex PCR reads were re-called with MiXCR into one record per CDR3 protein. This table has about 520,000 distinct CDR3 sequences, roughly 24% appearing once. Trimming removed 4 bases from V and 7 bases from J; junction bases left unmatched: 12. Germline V gene sequence: CDR1 GTSNPN, CDR2 SVGIG (reference sequence). The CDR3 sequence is 14 residues long.

This clonotype was sampled from a woman younger than 45 with Graves' ophthalmopathy. The genes are TRBV30 and TRBJ1-1; 7 bases align to TRBD1. The sequenced sample consisted of blood. This CDR3 reads CAWIAAGTDFEAFF. CDR3 bases: TGTGCCTGGATCGCAGCCGGGACAGATTTTGAAGCTTTCTTT. The complete variable domain, with remaining parts taken from reference TRBV30 and TRBJ1-1, reads SQTIHQWPATLVQPVGSPLSLECTVEGTSNPNLYWYRQAAGRGLQLLFYSVGIGQISSEVPQNLSASRPQDRQFILSSKKLLLSDSGFYLCAWIAAGTDFEAFFGQGTRLTVV.